These T cell receptor beta chains were read from a single sample in a study of blood T cell repertoires in COVID-19. Here immunoSEQ multiplex PCR was the method, and the copy in TCRdb shows in-frame clones only, minus some. The sample consists of 400,000 to 450,000 clones, roughly 85% of them appearing once. Sequencing was performed on peripheral blood. All receptors derive from a woman in her twenties or thirties with active or convalescent COVID-19. Each CDR3 is given with its conserved first and last residue. Each record gives: J gene, clone size, CDR3 length, D gene, V gene, CDR3 DNA, CDR3 protein. D genes are given only for firm matches. Not every row has a clone size; where given, it reads once, few, many or a size class.

TRBJ2-7	.	16	TRBD1	TRBV10-3	TGTGCCATCAGTGAGCCCCGGACAGGGGGCATCGCCGAGCAGTACTTC	CAISEPRTGGIAEQYF
TRBJ1-4	.	16	TRBD1	TRBV5-4	TGTGCCAGCAGCTTACGCGGACAGGGAGATAATGAAAAACTGTTTTTT	CASSLRGQGDNEKLFF
TRBJ1-1	.	17	TRBD1	TRBV18	TGTGCCAGCTCACCTGGCAGGGGGGTAAATTCGAACACTGAAGCTTTCTTT	CASSPGRGVNSNTEAFF
TRBJ1-2	.	14	.	TRBV4-2	TGTGCCAGCAGCCAAGATACCGGGGGCTATGGCTACACCTTC	CASSQDTGGYGYTF
TRBJ1-1	few	12	.	TRBV4-2	TGTGCCAGCAGCCAAGGGACACTTGAAGCTTTCTTT	CASSQGTLEAFF
TRBJ1-2	few	15	.	TRBV4-1	TGCGCCAGCAGCCCGACGTCGGACATGAACTATGGCTACACCTTC	CASSPTSDMNYGYTF
TRBJ1-5	.	15	TRBD1	TRBV27	TGTGCCAGCAGTCGGACAGGGGGCGCAATCCAGCCCCAGCATTTT	CASSRTGGAIQPQHF
TRBJ2-7	.	14	.	TRBV29-1	TGCAGCGTTACTCAGGGGTCCCCCCGCTACGAGCAGTACTTC	CSVTQGSPRYEQYF
TRBJ2-1	.	11	.	TRBV28	TGTGCCAGCAGTCCCTTCAATGAGCAGTTCTTC	CASSPFNEQFF
TRBJ1-2	.	15	TRBD1	TRBV7-9	TGTGCCAGCAGCTTTGGTGGACAGGGGGTACATGGCTACACCTTC	CASSFGGQGVHGYTF
TRBJ1-1	.	13	TRBD1	TRBV18	TGTGCCAGCTCACTTACAGGGGTAACTGAAGCTTTCTTT	CASSLTGVTEAFF
TRBJ2-7	.	12	.	TRBV30	TGTGCCTGGGGGCACAGCTCCTACGAGCAGTACTTC	CAWGHSSYEQYF
TRBJ1-2	once	16	TRBD1	TRBV27	TGTGCCAGCAGTCCGGGACAGGGAGGTGTCGACTATGGCTACACCTTC	CASSPGQGGVDYGYTF
TRBJ1-6	.	13	.	TRBV28	TGTGCCAGCAGTTTCACACCCAATTCACCCCTCCACTTT	CASSFTPNSPLHF
TRBJ2-2	few	14	TRBD2	TRBV6-5	TGTGCCAGCAAGGCTAGCGGGAGGAACGGGGAGCTGTTTTTT	CASKASGRNGELFF
TRBJ2-7	.	14	TRBD2	TRBV27	TGTGCCAGCAGAGAGGGACTAGCGGCCTACGAGCAGTACTTC	CASREGLAAYEQYF
TRBJ1-1	.	12	.	TRBV20-1	TGCAGTGCTAGTACCTCGGGACAACTAGCTTTCTTT	CSASTSGQLAFF
TRBJ2-2	.	17	.	TRBV4-1	TGCGCCAGCAGCCAAGGAGCCGCTAGCGCCAACACCGGGGAGCTGTTTTTT	CASSQGAASANTGELFF
TRBJ2-7	.	12	TRBD2	TRBV6-5	TGTGCCAGCGGGACTAGCGGCCGCGAGCAGTACTTC	CASGTSGREQYF
TRBJ2-1	.	15	TRBD1	TRBV27	TGTGCCAGCAGTTCTGGACAGGGGTGGTTCAATGAGCAGTTCTTC	CASSSGQGWFNEQFF
TRBJ2-2	.	17	.	TRBV15	TGTGCCACCAGCAGAGATTGGGGGGTAGGGGCCGCCGGGGAGCTGTTTTTT	CATSRDWGVGAAGELFF
TRBJ2-3	.	17	TRBD1	TRBV2	TGTGCCAGCAGTGAAGCACGGACAGGGATGCGCACAGATACGCAGTATTTT	CASSEARTGMRTDTQYF
TRBJ1-5	few	12	.	TRBV29-1	TGCAGCGTTGGGCAGGCCAATCAGCCCCAGCATTTT	CSVGQANQPQHF
TRBJ2-7	.	11	.	TRBV30	TGTGCCTGGGCTAATCCCTACGAGCAGTACTTC	CAWANPYEQYF
TRBJ2-1	few	15	.	TRBV27	TGTGCCAGCAGTAGGTCGGCAGGGCCGTACAATGAGCAGTTCTTC	CASSRSAGPYNEQFF
TRBJ2-1	.	15	.	TRBV25-1	TGTGCCAGCAGTGCGGGACAACTACCAGGCGATGAGCAGTTCTTC	CASSAGQLPGDEQFF
TRBJ1-5	.	14	TRBD1	TRBV6-6	TGTGCCAGCAGTCCCGGACAGGCCAATCAGCCCCAGCATTTT	CASSPGQANQPQHF
TRBJ2-2	.	20	TRBD2	TRBV19	TGTGCCAGTAGTGACCCCCCGGGACTAGCGGGGGGGCTTTACACCGGGGAGCTGTTTTTT	CASSDPPGLAGGLYTGELFF
TRBJ1-1	.	16	TRBD1	TRBV3-1/TRBV3-2	TGTGCCAGCAGCCACGATCAGGGACAGGGAAACACTGAAGCTTTCTTT	CASSHDQGQGNTEAFF
TRBJ2-1	.	16	TRBD2	TRBV5-1	TGCGCCAGCAGCTTTCTGGGGGCGGGAGGTTCGAATGAGCAGTTCTTC	CASSFLGAGGSNEQFF
TRBJ1-2	.	15	TRBD1	TRBV2	TGTGCCAGCGCGGGACAGGGAAGAGCAGGCTATGGCTACACCTTC	CASAGQGRAGYGYTF
TRBJ1-1	.	15	.	TRBV6-5	TGTGCCAGCAGCCTAATCAGGGCGTTGAACACTGAAGCTTTCTTT	CASSLIRALNTEAFF
TRBJ1-1	.	13	.	TRBV5-1	TGCGCCAGCAGCGTGGACTCAAACACTGAAGCTTTCTTT	CASSVDSNTEAFF
TRBJ2-5	.	13	.	TRBV3-1/TRBV3-2	TGTGCCAGCAGCCAACGGGGGTTAGAGACCCAGTACTTC	CASSQRGLETQYF
TRBJ1-5	.	13	.	TRBV5-1	TGCGCCAGCAGGGGCGGGTATAATCAGCCCCAGCATTTT	CASRGGYNQPQHF
TRBJ1-2	.	15	TRBD1	TRBV19	TGTGCCAGTAGTATACTTCACGACAGGGTCTCCGGCTACACCTTC	CASSILHDRVSGYTF
TRBJ2-7	.	15	TRBD2	TRBV7-9	TGTGCCAGCAGCCTTGGACTAGCGGGAGCCCGCGAGCAGTACTTC	CASSLGLAGAREQYF
TRBJ1-3	.	14	TRBD1	TRBV19	TGTGCCAGCCTTAGACAGGGAACGGGAAACACCATATATTTT	CASLRQGTGNTIYF
TRBJ2-5	.	15	.	TRBV7-9	TGTGCCAGCAGCTTAGCCCGGGGAGGTCAAGAGACCCAGTACTTC	CASSLARGGQETQYF
TRBJ1-5	.	15	.	TRBV7-2	TGTGCCAGCAGCTTACGGGACATAGGTAATCAGCCCCAGCATTTT	CASSLRDIGNQPQHF
TRBJ1-1	.	13	.	TRBV10-3	TGTGCCATCAGGTTAGCCCCGAACACTGAAGCTTTCTTT	CAIRLAPNTEAFF
TRBJ1-2	few	14	.	TRBV19	TGTGCCAGTAGTGGCCCAGAGGTGTCGGGAGGCTACACCTTC	CASSGPEVSGGYTF